The clone carrying this TCR beta chain was observed at least ten times. Its antigen is unknown. The data originate from a study of blood T cells in healthy people across ages. General study findings and limits: Donors of long life had a larger count of naive CD4+ cells and greater diversity than aged donors. Diversity estimates from one million T cells were considered underestimates.

The second PCR ran about 6 to 12 cycles with a sample-barcoded 5' primer and J-beta primers. A template-switch adaptor with 12 random nucleotides tagged each cDNA molecule. From the 5' RACE reads, TCRdb called clonotypes with MiXCR, one entry per CDR3 protein. The repertoire has roughly 1,500,000 distinct CDR3 sequences, roughly 40% of them found once; the top ten carry 7.9%. The TCR sequence derives from a woman aged 18 to 35 in good health. The sample was blood.

The CDR3 sequence: CASSPLAGTEAFF. The CDR3 nucleotides are TGTGCCAGCAGCCCCCTAGCGGGCACTGAAGCTTTCTTT. This chain uses TRBV3-1 with TRBJ1-1; D unclear. Trimming stripped 4 bases from V and 4 bases from J, with 10 bases between. In germline, CDR1 is LGHDT, CDR2 YNNKEL (reference sequence). CDR3 size: 13 residues.